This T cell receptor beta chain came from a study of cytomegalovirus exposure and HLA in healthy donors. General observations from the study: Accurate prediction of HLA-A and HLA-B alleles (for most subjects) was reportedly achieved from TCR beta sequences. Clonal expansion, a later analysis showed, was greater in HLA-associated TCR beta chains than in equally common others. Some TCR beta chains (more than 150 of them) were listed as cytomegalovirus-associated. Near-uniform donor sequencing depth was presumed by presence/absence analyses.

The PCR had 60 Vbeta and 13 Jbeta primers. Some clones are missing from TCRdb's copy, which holds only in-frame ones; the method was immunoSEQ multiplex PCR. The table lists tens of thousands of clones, about 73% of them singletons. The CDR3 is made up of 17 amino acids. V trimming: 2 bases; J trimming: 3 bases; junction bases outside the gene matches: 10. Germline V gene sequence: CDR1 MDHEN, CDR2 SYDVKM. Of note for this clone: Its target is not known.

Material for sequencing was PBMCs. The sequence came from a man in his forties in good health and CMV-seronegative. The chain uses TRBV28 and TRBJ1-2; TRBD1 matches at 9 bases. In DNA, the CDR3 is TGTGCCAGCAGTTTAGGGCTAGGGGGACAGGGCTACTATGGCTACACCTTC. It specifies CASSLGLGGQGYYGYTF.